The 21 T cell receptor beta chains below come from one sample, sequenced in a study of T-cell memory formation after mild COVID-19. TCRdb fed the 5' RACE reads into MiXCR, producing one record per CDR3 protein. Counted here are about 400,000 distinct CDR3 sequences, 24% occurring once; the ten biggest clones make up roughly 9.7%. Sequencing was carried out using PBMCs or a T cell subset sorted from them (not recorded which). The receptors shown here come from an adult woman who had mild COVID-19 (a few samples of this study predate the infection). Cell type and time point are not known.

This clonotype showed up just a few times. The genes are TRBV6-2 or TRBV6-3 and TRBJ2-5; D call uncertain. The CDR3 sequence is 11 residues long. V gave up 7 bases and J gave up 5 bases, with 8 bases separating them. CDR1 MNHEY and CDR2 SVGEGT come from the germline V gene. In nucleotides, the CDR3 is TGTGCCAGCACTTATGCGGAGACCCAGTACTTC. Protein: CASTYAETQYF.

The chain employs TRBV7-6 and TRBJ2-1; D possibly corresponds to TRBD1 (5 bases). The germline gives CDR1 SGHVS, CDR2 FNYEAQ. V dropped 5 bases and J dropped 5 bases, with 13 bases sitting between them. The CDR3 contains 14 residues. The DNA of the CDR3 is TGTGCCAGCAGCGTTGAACAGGACGACAATGAGCAGTTCTTC. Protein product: CASSVEQDDNEQFF.

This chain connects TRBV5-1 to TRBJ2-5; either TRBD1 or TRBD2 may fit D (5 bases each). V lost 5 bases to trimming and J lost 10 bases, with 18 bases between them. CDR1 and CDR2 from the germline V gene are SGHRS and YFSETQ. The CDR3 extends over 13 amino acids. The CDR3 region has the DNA TGCGCCAGCAGTCCCCCGGGACCCCAACGCCAGTACTTC. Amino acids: CASSPPGPQRQYF.

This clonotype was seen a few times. CDR3 bases: TGTGCCACCCCCGACGCGGCGAACACCGGGGAGCTGTTTTTT. This encodes CATPDAANTGELFF. The chain employs TRBV7-8 and TRBJ2-2; unclear D gene. V was pared by 10 bases and J by 0 bases, with 12 bases between. CDR1 SGHVS and CDR2 FQNEAQ come from the germline V gene. The length of the CDR3 is 14 residues.

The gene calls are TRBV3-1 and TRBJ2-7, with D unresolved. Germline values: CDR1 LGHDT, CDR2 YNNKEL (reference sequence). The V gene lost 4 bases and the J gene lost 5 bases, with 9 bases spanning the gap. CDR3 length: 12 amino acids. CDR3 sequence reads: CASSLTANEQYF. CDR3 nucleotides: TGTGCCAGCAGCCTCACAGCCAACGAGCAGTACTTC.

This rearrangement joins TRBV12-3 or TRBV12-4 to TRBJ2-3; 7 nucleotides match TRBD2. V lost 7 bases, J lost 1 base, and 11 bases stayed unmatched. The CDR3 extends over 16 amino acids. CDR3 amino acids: CASTSGRETRTDTQYF. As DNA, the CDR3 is TGTGCCAGCACCTCGGGGCGGGAGACCCGCACAGATACGCAGTATTTT.

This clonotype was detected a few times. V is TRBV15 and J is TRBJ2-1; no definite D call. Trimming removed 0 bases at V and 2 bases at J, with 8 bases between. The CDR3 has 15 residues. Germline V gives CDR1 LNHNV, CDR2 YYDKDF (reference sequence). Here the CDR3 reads CATSRDGVAYNEQFF. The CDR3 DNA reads TGTGCCACCAGCAGAGATGGGGTAGCCTACAATGAGCAGTTCTTC.

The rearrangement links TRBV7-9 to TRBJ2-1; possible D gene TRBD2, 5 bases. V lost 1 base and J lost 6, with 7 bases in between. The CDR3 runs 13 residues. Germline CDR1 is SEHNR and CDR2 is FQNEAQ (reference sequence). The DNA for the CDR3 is TGTGCCAGCAGCTTAGACACTAGCAATGAGCAGTTCTTC. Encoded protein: CASSLDTSNEQFF.

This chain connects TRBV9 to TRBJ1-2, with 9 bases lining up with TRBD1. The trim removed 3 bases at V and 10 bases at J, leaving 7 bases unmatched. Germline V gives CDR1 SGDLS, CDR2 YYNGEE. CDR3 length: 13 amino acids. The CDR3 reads CASSAGGQGFYTF. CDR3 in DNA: TGTGCCAGCAGCGCCGGGGGACAGGGTTTCTACACCTTC.

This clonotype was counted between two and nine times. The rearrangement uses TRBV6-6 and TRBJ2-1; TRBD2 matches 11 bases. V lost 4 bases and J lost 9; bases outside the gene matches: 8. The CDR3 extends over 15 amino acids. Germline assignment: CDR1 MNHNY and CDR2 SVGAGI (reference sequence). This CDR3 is CASSFLLAGDGEQFF. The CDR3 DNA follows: TGTGCCAGCAGTTTCCTACTAGCGGGAGATGGTGAGCAGTTCTTC.

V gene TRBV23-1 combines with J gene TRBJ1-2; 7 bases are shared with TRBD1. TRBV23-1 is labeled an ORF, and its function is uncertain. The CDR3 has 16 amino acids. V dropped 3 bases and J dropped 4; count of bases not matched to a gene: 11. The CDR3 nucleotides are TGCGCCAGCAGTCACCCTCAGGGGGGGAGAGCCTATGGCTACACCTTC. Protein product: CASSHPQGGRAYGYTF.

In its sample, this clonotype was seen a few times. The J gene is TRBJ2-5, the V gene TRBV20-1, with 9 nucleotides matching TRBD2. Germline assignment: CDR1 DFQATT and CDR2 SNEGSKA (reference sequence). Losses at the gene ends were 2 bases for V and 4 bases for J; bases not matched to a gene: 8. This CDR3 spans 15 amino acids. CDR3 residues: CSARKAGGAGETQYF. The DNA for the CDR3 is TGCAGTGCTAGAAAGGCGGGAGGGGCCGGAGAGACCCAGTACTTC.

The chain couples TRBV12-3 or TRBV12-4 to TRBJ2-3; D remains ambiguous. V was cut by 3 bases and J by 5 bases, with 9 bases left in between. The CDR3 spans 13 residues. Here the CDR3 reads CASSLRFGDTQYF. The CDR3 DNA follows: TGTGCCAGCAGTTTGAGGTTCGGAGATACGCAGTATTTT.

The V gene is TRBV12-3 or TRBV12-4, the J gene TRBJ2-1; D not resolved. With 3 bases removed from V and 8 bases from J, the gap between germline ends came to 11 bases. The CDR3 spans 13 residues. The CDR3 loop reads CASSFHRDDEQFF. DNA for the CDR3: TGTGCCAGCAGTTTCCACCGCGACGATGAGCAGTTCTTC.

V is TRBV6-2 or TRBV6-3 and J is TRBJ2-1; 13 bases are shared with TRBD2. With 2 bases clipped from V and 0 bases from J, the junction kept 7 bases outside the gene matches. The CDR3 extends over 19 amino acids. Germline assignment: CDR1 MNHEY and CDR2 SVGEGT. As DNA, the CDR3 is TGTGCCAGCAGTTACACTCCGGGACTAGCGGGATCCTCCTACAATGAGCAGTTCTTC. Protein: CASSYTPGLAGSSYNEQFF.

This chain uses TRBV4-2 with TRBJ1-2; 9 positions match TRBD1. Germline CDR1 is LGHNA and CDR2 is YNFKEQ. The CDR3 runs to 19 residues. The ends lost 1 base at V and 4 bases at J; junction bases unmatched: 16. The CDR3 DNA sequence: TGTGCCAGCAGCCAAGCGACGGGGAGGGGACAGGGCGGACTCTATGGCTACACCTTC. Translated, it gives CASSQATGRGQGGLYGYTF.

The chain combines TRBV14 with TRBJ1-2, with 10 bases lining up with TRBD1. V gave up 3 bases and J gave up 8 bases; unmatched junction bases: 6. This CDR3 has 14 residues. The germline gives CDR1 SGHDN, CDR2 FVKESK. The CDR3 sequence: CASSQGQGLRGYTF. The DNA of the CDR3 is TGTGCCAGCAGCCAGGGACAGGGGCTACGCGGCTACACCTTC.

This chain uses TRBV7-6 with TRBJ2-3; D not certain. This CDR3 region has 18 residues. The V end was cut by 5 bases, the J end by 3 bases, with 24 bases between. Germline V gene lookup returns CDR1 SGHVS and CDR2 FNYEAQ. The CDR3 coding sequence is TGTGCCAGCAGCGGGCGGTGGGTTGCTCAAGGCGTTACAGATACGCAGTATTTT. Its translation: CASSGRWVAQGVTDTQYF.

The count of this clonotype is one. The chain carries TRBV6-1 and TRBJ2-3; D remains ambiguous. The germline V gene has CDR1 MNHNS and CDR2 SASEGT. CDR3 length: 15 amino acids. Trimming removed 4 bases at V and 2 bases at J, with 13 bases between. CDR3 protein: CASSGGLGLTDTQYF. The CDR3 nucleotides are TGTGCCAGCAGTGGTGGGTTGGGCCTCACAGATACGCAGTATTTT.

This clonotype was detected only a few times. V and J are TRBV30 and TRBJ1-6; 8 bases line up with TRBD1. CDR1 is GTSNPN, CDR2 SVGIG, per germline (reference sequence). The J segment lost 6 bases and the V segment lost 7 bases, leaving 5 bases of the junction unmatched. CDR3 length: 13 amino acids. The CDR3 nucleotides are TGTGCCTACGACGGACAGGGTAATTCACCCCTCCACTTT. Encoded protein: CAYDGQGNSPLHF. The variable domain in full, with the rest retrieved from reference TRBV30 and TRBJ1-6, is SQTIHQWPATLVQPVGSPLSLECTVEGTSNPNLYWYRQAAGRGLQLLFYSVGIGQISSEVPQNLSASRPQDRQFILSSKKLLLSDSGFYLCAYDGQGNSPLHFGNGTRLTVT.

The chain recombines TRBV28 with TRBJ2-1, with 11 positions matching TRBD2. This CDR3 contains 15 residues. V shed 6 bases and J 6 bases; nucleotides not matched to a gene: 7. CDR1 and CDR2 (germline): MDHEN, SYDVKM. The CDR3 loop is CASRGKGLAVNEQFF. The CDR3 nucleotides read TGTGCCAGCAGGGGGAAGGGACTAGCGGTCAATGAGCAGTTCTTC. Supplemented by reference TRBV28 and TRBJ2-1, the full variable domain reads DVKVTQSSRYLVKRTGEKVFLECVQDMDHENMFWYRQDPGLGLRLIYFSYDVKMKEKGDIPEGYSVSREKKERFSLILESASTNQTSMYLCASRGKGLAVNEQFFGPGTRLTVL.